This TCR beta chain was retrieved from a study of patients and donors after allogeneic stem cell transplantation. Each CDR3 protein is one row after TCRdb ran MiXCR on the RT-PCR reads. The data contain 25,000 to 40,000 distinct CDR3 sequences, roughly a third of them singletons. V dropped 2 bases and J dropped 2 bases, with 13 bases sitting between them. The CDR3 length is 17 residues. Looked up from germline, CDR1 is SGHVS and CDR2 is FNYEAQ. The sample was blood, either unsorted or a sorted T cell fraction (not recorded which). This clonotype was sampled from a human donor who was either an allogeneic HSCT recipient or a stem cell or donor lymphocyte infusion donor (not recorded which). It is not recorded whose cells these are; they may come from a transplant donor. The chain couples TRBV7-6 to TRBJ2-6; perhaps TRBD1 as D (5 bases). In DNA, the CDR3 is TGTGCCAGCAGCTTATCAGGGAAGTTCCCTGGGGCCAACGTCCTGACTTTC. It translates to CASSLSGKFPGANVLTF.